This T cell receptor beta chain was recorded in a study of cytomegalovirus exposure and HLA in healthy donors. The PCR contained 60 Vbeta and 13 Jbeta primers. Libraries were prepared by immunoSEQ multiplex PCR; TCRdb keeps only in-frame clonotypes and omits some of them. The sample contains about 120,000 clones, over 6.5% of which appear only once. Sequenced material: PBMCs. The sequence derives from a woman in her 40s in good health and CMV-seropositive.

The CDR3 DNA reads as TGTGCCAGCAGTTACTCGAACGGAGGACTCTATGGCTACACCTTC. Protein product: CASSYSNGGLYGYTF. The chain uses TRBV6-5 and TRBJ1-2; D uncertain. This CDR3 region has 15 residues. Germline lookup yields CDR1 MNHEY and CDR2 SVGAGI. The V end was cut by 0 bases, the J end by 4 bases, with 12 bases between.